The rows below give T cell receptor beta chains drawn from one sample of a study of cytomegalovirus exposure and HLA in healthy donors. Data came from immunoSEQ multiplex PCR; TCRdb stores just in-frame clones and leaves some out. This repertoire shows 150,000 or so clones, about four fifths found once; its top ten account for 0.77%. Sequenced sample: PBMCs. The source of these receptors is a woman aged 18-35 years in good health and CMV-seronegative. Each CDR3 is given with its conserved first and last residue. Each record gives: D gene, V gene, clone size, J gene, CDR3 DNA, CDR3 protein. A D gene is named only where the DNA matches it firmly. Part of the rows lack a size; the others show once, few, many or a class for expanded clones.

d_call: TRBD2
v_call: TRBV6-1
clone_size: -
j_call: TRBJ2-1
cdr3_nt: TGTGCCAGCAGTGAAGCTGGGCGGGAGACGAATGAGCAGTTCTTC
cdr3_aa: CASSEAGRETNEQFF

d_call: TRBD1
v_call: TRBV5-1
clone_size: -
j_call: TRBJ2-2
cdr3_nt: TGCGCCAGCAGCGGGGACAGGGGGCGAGTAGCCGGGGAGCTGTTTTTT
cdr3_aa: CASSGDRGRVAGELFF

d_call: TRBD1
v_call: TRBV6-4
clone_size: -
j_call: TRBJ2-2
cdr3_nt: TGTGCCAGCAGCCCGAGGACAGGGGAGACCGGGGAGCTGTTTTTT
cdr3_aa: CASSPRTGETGELFF

d_call: -
v_call: TRBV7-9
clone_size: few
j_call: TRBJ2-1
cdr3_nt: TGTGCCAGCAGCTTAGCGGTTCGGGTAGCAGACAATGAGCAGTTCTTC
cdr3_aa: CASSLAVRVADNEQFF

d_call: -
v_call: TRBV10-2
clone_size: once
j_call: TRBJ1-2
cdr3_nt: TGCGCCAGCAGTGAGGGGGCCCCCTATGGCTACACCTTC
cdr3_aa: CASSEGAPYGYTF

d_call: -
v_call: TRBV10-3
clone_size: -
j_call: TRBJ2-5
cdr3_nt: TGTGCCATCAGTGGTGTCAGCCAAGAGACCCAGTACTTC
cdr3_aa: CAISGVSQETQYF

d_call: TRBD1
v_call: TRBV18
clone_size: -
j_call: TRBJ2-7
cdr3_nt: TGTGCCAGCTCACTAGGGACAGGACAGGGCTCCTACGAGCAGTACTTC
cdr3_aa: CASSLGTGQGSYEQYF

d_call: TRBD2
v_call: TRBV7-8
clone_size: -
j_call: TRBJ2-1
cdr3_nt: TGTGCCAGCAGCTTACTGACTAGCGGGAGTGGAATCCATGAGCAGTTCTTC
cdr3_aa: CASSLLTSGSGIHEQFF

d_call: TRBD2
v_call: TRBV9
clone_size: -
j_call: TRBJ2-7
cdr3_nt: TGTGCCAGCAGCGTGTTAGCGGGAGGGGAATACGAGCAGTACTTC
cdr3_aa: CASSVLAGGEYEQYF

d_call: -
v_call: TRBV5-8
clone_size: few
j_call: TRBJ2-5
cdr3_nt: TGTGCCAGCAGCGAAGGAACAGAGTACCAAGAGACCCAGTACTTC
cdr3_aa: CASSEGTEYQETQYF

d_call: TRBD2
v_call: TRBV6-1
clone_size: -
j_call: TRBJ2-5
cdr3_nt: TGTGCCAGCAAAACGACGGGAGGGAGTGAGACCCAGTACTTC
cdr3_aa: CASKTTGGSETQYF

d_call: TRBD2
v_call: TRBV5-1
clone_size: -
j_call: TRBJ2-1
cdr3_nt: TGCGCCAGCCGCTCGAGCGGGAGCTCCTACAATGAGCAGTTCTTC
cdr3_aa: CASRSSGSSYNEQFF

d_call: TRBD1
v_call: TRBV5-1
clone_size: -
j_call: TRBJ1-1
cdr3_nt: TGCGCCAGCGGCCCCCTGACAGGGCCCATGAACACTGAAGCTTTCTTT
cdr3_aa: CASGPLTGPMNTEAFF

d_call: -
v_call: TRBV10-1
clone_size: -
j_call: TRBJ2-7
cdr3_nt: TGCGCCAGCAGTGAGCCCTCTAGCGACGAGCAGTACTTC
cdr3_aa: CASSEPSSDEQYF

d_call: -
v_call: TRBV7-8
clone_size: -
j_call: TRBJ1-2
cdr3_nt: TGTGCCAGCAGGATAGACGGACACAATAACTATGGCTACACCTTC
cdr3_aa: CASRIDGHNNYGYTF